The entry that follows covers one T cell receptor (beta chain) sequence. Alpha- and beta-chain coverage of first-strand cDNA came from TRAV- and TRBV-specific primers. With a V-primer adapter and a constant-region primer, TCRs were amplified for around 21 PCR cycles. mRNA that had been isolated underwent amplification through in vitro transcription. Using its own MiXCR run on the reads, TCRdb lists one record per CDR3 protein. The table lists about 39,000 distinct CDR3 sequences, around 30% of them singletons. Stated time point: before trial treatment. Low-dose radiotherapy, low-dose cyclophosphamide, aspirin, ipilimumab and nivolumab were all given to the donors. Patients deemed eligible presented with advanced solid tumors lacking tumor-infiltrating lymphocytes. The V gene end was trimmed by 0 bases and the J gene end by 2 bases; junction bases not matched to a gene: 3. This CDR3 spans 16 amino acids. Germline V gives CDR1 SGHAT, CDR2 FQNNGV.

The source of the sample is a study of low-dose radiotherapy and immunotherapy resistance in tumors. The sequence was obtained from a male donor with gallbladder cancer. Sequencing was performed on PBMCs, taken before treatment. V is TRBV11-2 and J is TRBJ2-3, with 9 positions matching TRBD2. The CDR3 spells CASSLEASGTTDTQYF. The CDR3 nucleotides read TGTGCCAGCAGCTTAGAGGCTAGCGGGACCACAGATACGCAGTATTTT.